This TCR beta chain was recorded in a study of T cells in Graves' hyperthyroidism and ophthalmopathy. Germline V gene lookup returns CDR1 SGHVS and CDR2 FQNEAQ. V lost 7 bases and J lost 5; bases outside the gene matches: 9. The CDR3 runs 14 residues. RNA transcripts provided the source from which TCR beta CDR3 regions were amplified. The HTBI set primed first-round TCR CDR3 RT-PCR. TCRdb passed the multiplex PCR reads through MiXCR, listing each CDR3 protein once. The table has 550,000 to 600,000 distinct CDR3 sequences, 46% seen once; the top ten hold 15% to 20%. The chain joins TRBV7-8 to TRBJ2-5, with TRBD1 matching over 8 bases. Sequenced sample: peripheral blood or thyroid tissue (not recorded which). The receptor was isolated from an adult woman with Graves' disease, either hyperthyroidism or ophthalmopathy (not recorded which). CDR3 in amino acids: CASTTTGDRETQYF. The CDR3 DNA is TGTGCCAGCACAACGACAGGGGACCGTGAGACCCAGTACTTC.